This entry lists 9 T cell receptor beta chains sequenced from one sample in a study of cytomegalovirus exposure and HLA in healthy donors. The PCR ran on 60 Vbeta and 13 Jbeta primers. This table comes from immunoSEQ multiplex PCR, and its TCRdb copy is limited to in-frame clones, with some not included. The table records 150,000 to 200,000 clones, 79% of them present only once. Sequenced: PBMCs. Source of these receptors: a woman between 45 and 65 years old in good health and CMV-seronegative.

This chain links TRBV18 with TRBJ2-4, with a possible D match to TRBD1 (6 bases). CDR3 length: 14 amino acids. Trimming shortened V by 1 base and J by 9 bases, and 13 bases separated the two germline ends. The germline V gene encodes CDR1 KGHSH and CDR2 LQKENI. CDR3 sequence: CASSPQTTGSIQYF. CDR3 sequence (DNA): TGTGCCAGCTCACCACAAACCACAGGGAGCATTCAGTACTTC.

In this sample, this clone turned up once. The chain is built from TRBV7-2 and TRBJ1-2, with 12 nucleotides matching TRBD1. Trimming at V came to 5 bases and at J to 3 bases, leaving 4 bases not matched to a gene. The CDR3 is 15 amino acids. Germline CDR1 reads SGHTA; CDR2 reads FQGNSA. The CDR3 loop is CASSPGTGGHYGYTF. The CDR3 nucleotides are TGTGCCAGCAGCCCAGGGACAGGGGGCCACTATGGCTACACCTTC. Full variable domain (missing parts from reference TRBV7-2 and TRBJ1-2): GAGVSQSPSNKVTEKGKDVELRCDPISGHTALYWYRQSLGQGLEFLIYFQGNSAPDKSGLPSDRFSAERTGGSVSTLTIQRTQQEDSAVYLCASSPGTGGHYGYTFGSGTRLTVV.

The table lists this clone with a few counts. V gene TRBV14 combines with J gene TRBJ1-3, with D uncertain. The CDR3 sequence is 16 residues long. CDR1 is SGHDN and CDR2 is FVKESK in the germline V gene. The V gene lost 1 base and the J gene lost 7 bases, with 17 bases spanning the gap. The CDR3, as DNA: TGTGCCAGCAGCCAAGCGGCGGGTTTTAGCCGGAACACCATATATTTT. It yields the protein CASSQAAGFSRNTIYF.

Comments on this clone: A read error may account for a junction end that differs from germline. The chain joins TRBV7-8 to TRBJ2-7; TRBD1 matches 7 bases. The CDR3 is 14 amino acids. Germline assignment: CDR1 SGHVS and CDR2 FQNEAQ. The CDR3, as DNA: TGTGCCAGCAGCCCAACAGACAGGGTGAAAATTTTGGACTTC. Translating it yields CASSPTDRVKILDF.

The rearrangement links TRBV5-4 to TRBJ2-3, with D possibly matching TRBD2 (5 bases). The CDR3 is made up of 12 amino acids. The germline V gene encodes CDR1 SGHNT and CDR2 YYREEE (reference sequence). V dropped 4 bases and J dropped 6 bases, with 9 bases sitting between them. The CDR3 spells CASSRLADTQYF. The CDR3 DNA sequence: TGTGCCAGCAGCCGTTTAGCGGATACGCAGTATTTT. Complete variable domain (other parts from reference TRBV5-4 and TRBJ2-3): ETGVTQSPTHLIKTRGQQVTLRCSSQSGHNTVSWYQQALGQGPQFIFQYYREEENGRGNFPPRFSGLQFPNYSSELNVNALELDDSALYLCASSRLADTQYFGPGTRLTVL.

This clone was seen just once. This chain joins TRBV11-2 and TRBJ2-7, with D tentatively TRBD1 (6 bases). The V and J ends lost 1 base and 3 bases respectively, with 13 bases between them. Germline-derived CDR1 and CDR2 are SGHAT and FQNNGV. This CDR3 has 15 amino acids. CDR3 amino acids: CASSLVQGTDYEQYF. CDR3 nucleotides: TGTGCCAGCAGCTTAGTGCAGGGGACGGACTACGAGCAGTACTTC.

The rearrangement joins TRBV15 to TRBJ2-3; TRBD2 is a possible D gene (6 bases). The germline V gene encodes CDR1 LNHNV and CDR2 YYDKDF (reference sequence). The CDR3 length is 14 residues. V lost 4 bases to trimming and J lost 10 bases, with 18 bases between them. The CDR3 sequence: CATSITGTSPAQYF. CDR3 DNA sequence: TGTGCCACCAGCATAACCGGGACTTCCCCCGCGCAGTATTTT.

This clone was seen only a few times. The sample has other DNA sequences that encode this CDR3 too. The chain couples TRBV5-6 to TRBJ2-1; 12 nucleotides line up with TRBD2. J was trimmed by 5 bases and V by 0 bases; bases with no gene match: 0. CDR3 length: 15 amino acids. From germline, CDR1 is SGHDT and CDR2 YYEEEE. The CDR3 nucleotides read TGTGCCAGCAGCTTGGGACTAGCGGGAGACAATGAGCAGTTCTTC. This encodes CASSLGLAGDNEQFF.

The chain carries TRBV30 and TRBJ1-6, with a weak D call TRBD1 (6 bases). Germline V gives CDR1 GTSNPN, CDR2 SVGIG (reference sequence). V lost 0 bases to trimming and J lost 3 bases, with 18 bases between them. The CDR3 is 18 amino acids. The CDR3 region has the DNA TGTGCCTGGAGTGTAAAGCCAGAGACAGGCTACTATAATTCACCCCTCCACTTT. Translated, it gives CAWSVKPETGYYNSPLHF.